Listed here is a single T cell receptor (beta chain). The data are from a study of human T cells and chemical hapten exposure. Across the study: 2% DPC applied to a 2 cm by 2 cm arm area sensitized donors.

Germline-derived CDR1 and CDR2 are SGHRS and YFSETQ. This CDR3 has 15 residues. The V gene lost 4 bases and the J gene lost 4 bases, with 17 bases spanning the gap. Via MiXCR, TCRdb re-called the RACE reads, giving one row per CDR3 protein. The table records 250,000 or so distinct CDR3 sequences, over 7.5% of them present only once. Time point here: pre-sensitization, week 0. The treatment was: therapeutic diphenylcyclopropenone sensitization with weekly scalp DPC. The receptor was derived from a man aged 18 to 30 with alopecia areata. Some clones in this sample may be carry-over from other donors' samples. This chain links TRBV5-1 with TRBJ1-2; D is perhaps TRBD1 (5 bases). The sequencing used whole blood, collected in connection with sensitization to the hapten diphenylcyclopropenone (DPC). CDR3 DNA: TGCGCCAGCAGCCCGATGTGGGGCGCTGGCTATGGCTACACCTTC. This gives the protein CASSPMWGAGYGYTF.